A selection of T cell receptor beta chains follows, all from one sample in a study of identical twins. TCRdb reprocessed the 5' RACE reads with MiXCR, giving one entry per CDR3 protein. The table includes roughly 690,000 distinct CDR3 sequences, around 6% detected once. Sequencing input: naive T cells sorted from blood. These receptors were obtained from a man aged 18 to 35 in good health. The CDR3 runs from the conserved cysteine through the conserved F or W. The order of the fields is CDR3 length, V gene, D gene, J gene, clone size, CDR3 DNA, CDR3 protein. The D gene is left open where the match is weak. The size of a clone is reported for some rows only, either as once, few or many, or as a class for expanded clones.

length: 14
V: TRBV11-2
D: .
J: TRBJ2-1
size: few
DNA: TGTGCCAGCAGCTTAGTCAGGGAGGCCAATGAGCAGTTCTTC
CDR3: CASSLVREANEQFF

length: 14
V: TRBV5-1
D: .
J: TRBJ2-7
size: many
DNA: TGCGCCAGCAGCTTGGAGGAGAGCTCCTACGAGCAGTACTTC
CDR3: CASSLEESSYEQYF

length: 13
V: TRBV11-3
D: .
J: TRBJ2-1
size: .
DNA: TGTGCCAGCAGCTCGTACCGGGCCAATGAGCAGTTCTTC
CDR3: CASSSYRANEQFF

length: 14
V: TRBV7-2
D: .
J: TRBJ1-1
size: .
DNA: TGTGCCAGCAGCCCCCTACAGGGTTTGACTGAAGCTTTCTTT
CDR3: CASSPLQGLTEAFF

length: 16
V: TRBV10-2
D: TRBD2
J: TRBJ2-1
size: few
DNA: TGCGCCAGCAGACCCCCGACTAGCGGGAGACCGCATGAGCAGTTCTTC
CDR3: CASRPPTSGRPHEQFF

length: 17
V: TRBV12-3/TRBV12-4
D: .
J: TRBJ2-4
size: many
DNA: TGTGCCAGCAGTGACCGACTAGATCAAATAGCCAAAAACATTCAGTACTTC
CDR3: CASSDRLDQIAKNIQYF

length: 20
V: TRBV7-3
D: TRBD2
J: TRBJ2-1
size: many
DNA: TGTGCCAGCAGCCCCCTTCCCGGGACTAGCGGGGAATCTTACTACAATGAGCAGTTCTTC
CDR3: CASSPLPGTSGESYYNEQFF

length: 14
V: TRBV27
D: .
J: TRBJ2-2
size: many
DNA: TGTGCCAGCAGTTTATCGCGGGACACCGGGGAGCTGTTTTTT
CDR3: CASSLSRDTGELFF

length: 12
V: TRBV12-3/TRBV12-4
D: .
J: TRBJ2-3
size: many
DNA: TGTGCCAGCATGCAGGGCACAGATACGCAGTATTTT
CDR3: CASMQGTDTQYF

length: 15
V: TRBV12-3/TRBV12-4
D: .
J: TRBJ1-5
size: .
DNA: TGTGCCAGCAGCCACCCCGGACAGAGAAATCAGCCCCAGCATTTT
CDR3: CASSHPGQRNQPQHF

length: 16
V: TRBV10-3
D: TRBD1
J: TRBJ1-5
size: many
DNA: TGTGCCATCAGCCCCGGGACAGGGGAAAAATCTCGGCCCCAGCATTTT
CDR3: CAISPGTGEKSRPQHF

length: 15
V: TRBV28
D: .
J: TRBJ2-7
size: many
DNA: TGTGCCAGCAGTACGCGTGACAGCCTCAACTACGAGCAGTACTTC
CDR3: CASSTRDSLNYEQYF

length: 14
V: TRBV24-1
D: .
J: TRBJ2-3
size: many
DNA: TGTGCCACCAGTGATTTGCGGGGACACCATACGCAGTATTTT
CDR3: CATSDLRGHHTQYF

length: 14
V: TRBV25-1
D: TRBD1
J: TRBJ2-5
size: .
DNA: TGTGCCAGCTTCGGGGACAGGGGCGAAGAGACCCAGTACTTC
CDR3: CASFGDRGEETQYF

length: 15
V: TRBV12-3/TRBV12-4
D: .
J: TRBJ1-5
size: few
DNA: TGTGCCAGCAGTTCGATGGAGGGAGGCAATCAGCCCCAGCATTTT
CDR3: CASSSMEGGNQPQHF

length: 21
V: TRBV11-1
D: TRBD2
J: TRBJ2-7
size: many
DNA: TGTGCCAGCAGCTCCAGCAAACAAAGGGCAGTGAAAGCGGGAGAGCCCTACGAGCAGTACTTC
CDR3: CASSSSKQRAVKAGEPYEQYF

length: 14
V: TRBV29-1
D: .
J: TRBJ2-3
size: .
DNA: TGCAGCGTTCCCCAGACAGGCCCTGGAGATACGCAGTATTTT
CDR3: CSVPQTGPGDTQYF

length: 12
V: TRBV6-5
D: .
J: TRBJ2-2
size: .
DNA: TGTGCCAGCATCGCGAGCACCGGGGAGCTGTTTTTT
CDR3: CASIASTGELFF

length: 13
V: TRBV4-2
D: .
J: TRBJ2-1
size: many
DNA: TGTGCCAGCAGCCAAGAAACAGGATCCAAGCAGTTCTTC
CDR3: CASSQETGSKQFF

length: 16
V: TRBV7-9
D: TRBD2
J: TRBJ2-2
size: .
DNA: TGTGCCAGCAGTTGCACTAGCGGGCCGAACACCGGGGAGCTGTTTTTT
CDR3: CASSCTSGPNTGELFF

length: 13
V: TRBV19
D: .
J: TRBJ2-1
size: .
DNA: TGTGCCAGTAGTAATTATGGGGCTGTTGAGCAGTTCTTC
CDR3: CASSNYGAVEQFF

length: 15
V: TRBV29-1
D: TRBD2
J: TRBJ2-2
size: many
DNA: TGCAGCGTTGAACTAGCGGGAGGAACGGGCGGGGAGCTGTTTTTT
CDR3: CSVELAGGTGGELFF

length: 19
V: TRBV7-3
D: TRBD2
J: TRBJ2-1
size: .
DNA: TGTGCCAGCAGCTTAACCCCTCGACTATCTAGCGGGGGAGGTAATGAGCAGTTCTTC
CDR3: CASSLTPRLSSGGGNEQFF

length: 15
V: TRBV5-1
D: TRBD1
J: TRBJ2-1
size: .
DNA: TGCGCCAGCAGCTTGTTGGACAGGGGAAACAATGAGCAGTTCTTC
CDR3: CASSLLDRGNNEQFF

length: 17
V: TRBV24-1
D: TRBD2
J: TRBJ2-1
size: many
DNA: TGTGCCACCAGTGGCGCGGGACTAGCGGACATTTACAATGAGCAGTTCTTC
CDR3: CATSGAGLADIYNEQFF

length: 13
V: TRBV5-1
D: .
J: TRBJ2-1
size: many
DNA: TGCGCCAGCAGCCTAGGACTATACGATGAGCAGTTCTTC
CDR3: CASSLGLYDEQFF

length: 12
V: TRBV6-5
D: .
J: TRBJ2-3
size: many
DNA: TGTGCCAGCAGTCCCGACTGGGATACGCAGTATTTT
CDR3: CASSPDWDTQYF

length: 15
V: TRBV7-6
D: TRBD1
J: TRBJ2-1
size: many
DNA: TGTGCCAGCAGCTTAGCGAGGACAGGGTGGAATGAGCAGTTCTTC
CDR3: CASSLARTGWNEQFF